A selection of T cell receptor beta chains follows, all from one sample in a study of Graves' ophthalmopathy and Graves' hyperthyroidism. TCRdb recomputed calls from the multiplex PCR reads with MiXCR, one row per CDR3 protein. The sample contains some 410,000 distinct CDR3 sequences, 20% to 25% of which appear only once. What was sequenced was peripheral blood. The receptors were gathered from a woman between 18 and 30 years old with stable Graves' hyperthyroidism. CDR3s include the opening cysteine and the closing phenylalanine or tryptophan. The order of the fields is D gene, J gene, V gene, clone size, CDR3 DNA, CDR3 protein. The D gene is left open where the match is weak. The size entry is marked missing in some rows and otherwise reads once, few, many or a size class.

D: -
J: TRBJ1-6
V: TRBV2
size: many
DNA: TGTGCCAGCAGTGAGGTGGCAGATAATTCACCCCTCCACTTT
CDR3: CASSEVADNSPLHF

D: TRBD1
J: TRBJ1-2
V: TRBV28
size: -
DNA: TGTGCCATTGTACCGGGACAGGGGCGCTATGGCTACACCTTC
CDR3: CAIVPGQGRYGYTF

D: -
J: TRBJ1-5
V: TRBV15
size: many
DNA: TGTGCCACCAGCAGAGATGGCGAGGCTACCCGTTCGTTAAGCAATCAGCCCCAGCATTTT
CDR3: CATSRDGEATRSLSNQPQHF

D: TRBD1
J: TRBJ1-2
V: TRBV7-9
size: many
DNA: TGTGCCAGCAGCTTAGCGATGTGGACAGGGACCACGGGCTACACCTTC
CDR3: CASSLAMWTGTTGYTF

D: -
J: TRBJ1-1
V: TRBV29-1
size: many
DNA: TGCAGCGTTAGCTCAGGGATCTTGACTGAAGCTTTCTTT
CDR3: CSVSSGILTEAFF

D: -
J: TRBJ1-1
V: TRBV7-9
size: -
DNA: TGTGCCAGCATGGTGGGGGGCAACACTGAAGCTTTCTTT
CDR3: CASMVGGNTEAFF

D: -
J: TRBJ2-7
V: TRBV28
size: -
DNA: TGTGCCAGCAGTGAAGAGAGGGCAGGGGACCACGAGCAGTACTTC
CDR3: CASSEERAGDHEQYF

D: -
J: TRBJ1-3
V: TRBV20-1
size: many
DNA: TGCAGTGCTAGAGAGGCGCTAAACTCTGGAAACACCATATATTTT
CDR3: CSAREALNSGNTIYF

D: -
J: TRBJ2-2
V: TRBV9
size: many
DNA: TGTGCCAGCAGTTGGGGTGGCGGGGAGCTGTTTTTT
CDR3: CASSWGGGELFF

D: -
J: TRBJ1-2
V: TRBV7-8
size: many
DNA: TGTGCCAGCAGCTTAGACGGGACCCGGGGATATGGCTACACCTTC
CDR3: CASSLDGTRGYGYTF

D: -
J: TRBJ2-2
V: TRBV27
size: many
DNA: TGTGCCAGCAGTTTCTTCCGCGCCACCGGGGAGCTGTTTTTT
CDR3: CASSFFRATGELFF

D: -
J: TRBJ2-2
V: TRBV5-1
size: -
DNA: TGCGCCAGCAGCTTGGCCTCAACAGGGTCGACCGGGGAGCTGTTTTTT
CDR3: CASSLASTGSTGELFF

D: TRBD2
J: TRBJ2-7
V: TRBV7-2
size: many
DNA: TGTGCCAGCAGCCCCGGGGCGGGAGACTACGAGCAGTACTTC
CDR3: CASSPGAGDYEQYF

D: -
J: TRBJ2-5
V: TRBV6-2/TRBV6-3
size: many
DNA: TGTGCCAGCAGTTACACGGAGACCCAGTACTTC
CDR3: CASSYTETQYF

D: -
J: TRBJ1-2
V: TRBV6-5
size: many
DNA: TGTGCCAGCAGTTACTCGGAAACAGGTTACTATGGCTACACCTTC
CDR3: CASSYSETGYYGYTF

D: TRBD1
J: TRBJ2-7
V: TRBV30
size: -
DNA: TGTGCCTGGAGTGGCGACAGGGGGCACTACGAGCAGTACTTC
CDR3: CAWSGDRGHYEQYF